The entry that follows covers one TCR beta chain sequence. Antigen: not known. Indicated treatment: oral pan-JAK inhibitor, 5-10 mg twice daily. Lesional scalp punch biopsies and peripheral blood came from alopecia areata patients. A FACSAria was used to sort CD4+ and CD8+ T cells. These cells came from PBMCs. This sample stems from a study of CD8+ T cells in alopecia areata. Extracted from the samples, RNA was reverse transcribed into cDNA to serve as the sequencing template. Using immunoSEQ multiplex PCR, the repertoire was profiled, and TCRdb retains in-frame clones only, with some absent. Among around 270,000 clones listed, over 45% were seen once. Study-wide results and limits: Many expanded lesional clones persisted in scalp and blood during tofacitinib.

Trimming stripped 7 bases from V and 8 bases from J, with 11 bases between. The germline gives CDR1 SEHNR, CDR2 FQNEAQ (reference sequence). The CDR3 runs to 12 residues. The starting material was CD4+ T cells sorted from blood, obtained at week 24, from a patient treated with tofacitinib. The sequence came from a human donor with alopecia areata. The V call is TRBV7-9, the J call TRBJ2-2, with D uncertain. The CDR3 region has the DNA TGTGCCAGCATCCCGGCGGAGGGGGAGCTGTTTTTT. Translating it yields CASIPAEGELFF.